The rows below give T cell receptor beta chains drawn from one sample of a study of T cell repertoires in cytomegalovirus infection. Each CDR3 protein is one row after TCRdb ran MiXCR on the reads. The repertoire holds around 710,000 distinct CDR3 sequences, with 25% to 30% as singletons. The antigens of these receptors remain unknown. The starting material was cultured CD8+ T cells from PBMCs, obtained from culture after CMV antigen stimulation. The receptors stem from a human donor in good health (CMV status not recorded). Some clones in this sample may be carry-over from other donors' samples. Each CDR3 is given with its conserved first and last residue. The D gene is left open where the match is weak. Size is omitted from some rows. Given values are once, few, many or a class for expanded clones.

NA,TRBV11-3,NA,TRBJ1-5,15,CASSLEQDHNQPQHF,TGTGCCAGCAGCTTAGAACAGGACCACAATCAGCCCCAGCATTTT
NA,TRBV19,NA,TRBJ1-1,13,CASSITTNTEAFF,TGTGCCAGTAGTATCACAACGAACACTGAAGCTTTCTTT
NA,TRBV6-1,NA,TRBJ1-1,12,CASKYLQLEAFF,TGTGCCAGCAAATATCTACAGCTTGAAGCTTTCTTT
NA,TRBV5-4,TRBD1,TRBJ1-6,17,CASSLDTDRDYNSPLHF,TGTGCCAGCAGCTTGGATACGGACAGGGACTATAATTCACCCCTCCACTTT
NA,TRBV6-8,TRBD2,TRBJ2-3,15,CASKRTSGGGDTQYF,TGTGCCAGCAAGCGGACTAGCGGGGGAGGAGATACGCAGTATTTT
NA,TRBV6-2/TRBV6-3,TRBD1,TRBJ1-6,17,CASRVGTGDFVKSPLHF,TGTGCCAGCAGAGTCGGGACAGGGGATTTTGTAAAGTCACCCCTCCACTTT
NA,TRBV25-1,NA,TRBJ2-2,14,CASSEWRGSGELFF,TGTGCCAGCAGTGAATGGAGGGGTTCCGGGGAGCTGTTTTTT
NA,TRBV7-9,TRBD1,TRBJ1-1,15,CASRGDSLGNTEAFF,TGTGCCAGCAGAGGGGACAGCCTCGGGAACACTGAAGCTTTCTTT
few,TRBV29-1,NA,TRBJ2-2,15,CSVVLWTANTGELFF,TGCAGCGTTGTCCTTTGGACAGCGAACACCGGGGAGCTGTTTTTT
NA,TRBV12-3/TRBV12-4,NA,TRBJ2-3,10,CASRASTQYF,TGTGCCAGCAGGGCTAGTACGCAGTATTTT
many,TRBV7-8,TRBD1,TRBJ1-2,15,CASSLGGTANYGYTF,TGTGCCAGCAGCTTAGGGGGGACAGCTAACTATGGCTACACCTTC
few,TRBV6-1,NA,TRBJ2-3,16,CASTLWGRSSTDTQYF,TGTGCCAGCACCCTTTGGGGGAGATCTAGCACAGATACGCAGTATTTT
many,TRBV7-2,TRBD2,TRBJ2-3,16,CASRPLAGGLADTQYF,TGTGCCAGCAGACCTCTAGCGGGGGGGCTGGCAGATACGCAGTATTTT
few,TRBV5-4,TRBD1,TRBJ1-6,15,CASSLGGQMNSPLHF,TGTGCCAGCAGCTTGGGGGGACAGATGAATTCACCCCTCCACTTT
NA,TRBV6-2/TRBV6-3,NA,TRBJ1-2,12,CASKDFNYGYTF,TGTGCCAGCAAGGACTTTAACTATGGCTACACCTTC
few,TRBV7-6,NA,TRBJ2-3,15,CASSPSTDNTDTQYF,TGTGCCAGCAGCCCCTCAACGGACAACACAGATACGCAGTATTTT
few,TRBV4-1,NA,TRBJ1-1,15,CASSHRDLVNTEAFF,TGCGCCAGCAGCCACAGGGATCTGGTGAACACTGAAGCTTTCTTT
few,TRBV12-3/TRBV12-4,NA,TRBJ2-3,15,CASSPPGILTDTQYF,TGTGCCAGCAGCCCCCCCGGGATTCTGACAGATACGCAGTATTTT
few,TRBV5-1,NA,TRBJ2-3,17,CASSLLSRGISTDTQYF,TGCGCCAGCAGCTTGCTCTCCCGGGGCATAAGCACAGATACGCAGTATTTT
NA,TRBV3-1,NA,TRBJ2-5,15,CASSQASGEVETQYF,TGTGCCAGCAGCCAAGCATCCGGGGAAGTAGAGACCCAGTACTTC
few,TRBV19,TRBD2,TRBJ2-1,17,CASSIDTWRGGYNEQFF,TGTGCCAGTAGTATAGATACGTGGCGGGGGGGCTACAATGAGCAGTTCTTC
many,TRBV7-6,NA,TRBJ2-5,13,CASTARLGETQYF,TGTGCCAGCACCGCTAGGTTAGGGGAGACCCAGTACTTC
NA,TRBV6-2/TRBV6-3,NA,TRBJ2-1,12,CASSFRINEQFF,TGTGCCAGCAGTTTCCGCATTAATGAGCAGTTCTTC
few,TRBV5-1,TRBD1,TRBJ1-1,15,CASSLQQGFSAEAFF,TGCGCCAGCAGCTTACAACAGGGGTTTAGCGCTGAAGCTTTCTTT
NA,TRBV2,NA,TRBJ1-1,14,CASSEVGSETEAFF,TGTGCCAGCAGTGAAGTGGGCAGTGAGACTGAAGCTTTCTTT
few,TRBV15,NA,TRBJ1-4,15,CATIAQRTANEKLFF,TGTGCCACCATCGCCCAACGGACGGCTAATGAAAAACTGTTTTTT
NA,TRBV6-2/TRBV6-3,NA,TRBJ1-6,14,CASSYTGTNSPLHF,TGTGCCAGCAGTTACACAGGGACTAATTCACCCCTCCACTTT
NA,TRBV7-9,TRBD1,TRBJ2-1,17,CASSLGTGAGSYNEQFF,TGTGCCAGCAGCTTAGGAACAGGGGCTGGATCCTACAATGAGCAGTTCTTC
many,TRBV7-9,TRBD1,TRBJ1-2,14,CASSSGTGRGGYTF,TGTGCCAGCAGCTCGGGGACAGGGAGGGGCGGCTACACCTTC
NA,TRBV12-3/TRBV12-4,NA,TRBJ1-5,16,CASSDGPTLSNQPQHF,TGTGCCAGCAGTGATGGGCCCACGCTTAGCAATCAGCCCCAGCATTTT
many,TRBV11-2,TRBD1,TRBJ2-2,19,CASSLAIRRGTGATGELFF,TGTGCCAGCAGCTTAGCTATTCGGCGGGGGACAGGGGCAACCGGGGAGCTGTTTTTT
few,TRBV11-3,TRBD1,TRBJ2-2,19,CASSLNRRDRLQGTGELFF,TGTGCCAGCAGCCTGAACCGCCGGGACAGACTTCAAGGCACCGGGGAGCTGTTTTTT
NA,TRBV7-6,NA,TRBJ1-4,15,CASSLIGNVDEKLFF,TGTGCCAGCAGCTTAATCGGGAACGTGGATGAAAAACTGTTTTTT
many,TRBV7-6,NA,TRBJ1-2,16,CASSLGLGTVDYGYTF,TGTGCCAGCAGCTTAGGATTAGGGACGGTTGACTATGGCTACACCTTC
few,TRBV11-2,NA,TRBJ2-1,11,CASSPFHEQFF,TGTGCCAGCAGCCCCTTTCATGAGCAGTTCTTC
few,TRBV6-6,TRBD1,TRBJ2-5,19,CASRNEGDRPIRGQETQYF,TGTGCCAGCCGTAACGAAGGGGACAGGCCGATTCGGGGCCAAGAGACCCAGTACTTC
few,TRBV7-9,TRBD1,TRBJ1-5,16,CASSLGQGASNQPQHF,TGTGCCAGCAGCTTGGGACAGGGGGCGAGCAATCAGCCCCAGCATTTT
few,TRBV7-9,TRBD1,TRBJ1-4,16,CASSPRDRVWNEKLFF,TGTGCCAGCAGCCCACGGGACAGGGTTTGGAATGAAAAACTGTTTTTT
many,TRBV7-2,NA,TRBJ2-1,15,CASSLVGSTRNEQFF,TGTGCCAGCAGCTTAGTTGGGAGTACGCGGAATGAGCAGTTCTTC
NA,TRBV7-9,NA,TRBJ2-2,16,CASSSTAGGLTGELFF,TGTGCCAGCAGCTCTACCGCAGGGGGGCTTACCGGGGAGCTGTTTTTT
NA,TRBV6-2/TRBV6-3,TRBD1,TRBJ1-2,15,CASSYLDRDEDGYTF,TGTGCCAGCAGTTACTTGGACAGGGATGAGGATGGCTACACCTTC
few,TRBV10-3,TRBD1,TRBJ2-2,14,CAIPGQANTGELFF,TGTGCCATCCCGGGACAGGCAAACACCGGGGAGCTGTTTTTT
NA,TRBV14,TRBD1,TRBJ2-1,14,CASSPWTGLNEQFF,TGTGCCAGCAGCCCCTGGACAGGGTTGAATGAGCAGTTCTTC
few,TRBV5-5,TRBD1,TRBJ2-3,16,CASSFRDSLNTDTQYF,TGTGCCAGCAGCTTCCGGGACAGCCTCAACACAGATACGCAGTATTTT
many,TRBV7-9,NA,TRBJ1-2,15,CASSLGPQGYYGYTF,TGTGCCAGCAGCTTAGGTCCTCAGGGGTACTATGGCTACACCTTC
many,TRBV7-2,TRBD1,TRBJ1-1,15,CASSLERGPATEAFF,TGTGCCAGCAGCTTAGAAAGGGGGCCGGCAACTGAAGCTTTCTTT
NA,TRBV19,NA,TRBJ2-1,14,CATSQGGQGNEQFF,TGTGCCACCTCACAGGGGGGGCAGGGCAATGAGCAGTTCTTC
many,TRBV9,TRBD2,TRBJ2-1,15,CASSAGLAGGDEQFF,TGTGCCAGCAGCGCGGGACTAGCGGGGGGGGATGAGCAGTTCTTC
many,TRBV7-9,TRBD2,TRBJ2-5,18,CASSPANIGGGRQETQYF,TGTGCCAGCAGCCCAGCGAATATTGGGGGGGGACGGCAAGAGACCCAGTACTTC
NA,TRBV6-6,NA,TRBJ1-3,15,CASSNRAPSGNTIYF,TGTGCCAGCAGTAACAGGGCTCCCTCTGGAAACACCATATATTTT
NA,TRBV6-2/TRBV6-3,NA,TRBJ1-6,16,CASSYSAVTLNSPLHF,TGTGCCAGCAGTTACTCGGCGGTTACGCTGAATTCACCCCTCCACTTT